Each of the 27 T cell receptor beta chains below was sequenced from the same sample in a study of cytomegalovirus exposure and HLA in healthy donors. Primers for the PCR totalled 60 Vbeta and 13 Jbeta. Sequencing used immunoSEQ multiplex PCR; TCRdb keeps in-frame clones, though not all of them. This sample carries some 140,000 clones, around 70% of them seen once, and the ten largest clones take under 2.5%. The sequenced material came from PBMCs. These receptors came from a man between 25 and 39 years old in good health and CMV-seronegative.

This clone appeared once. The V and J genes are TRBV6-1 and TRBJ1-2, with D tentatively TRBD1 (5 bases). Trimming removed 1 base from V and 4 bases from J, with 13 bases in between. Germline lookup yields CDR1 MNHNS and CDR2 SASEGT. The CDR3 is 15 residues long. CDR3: CASSEGTWGVYGYTF. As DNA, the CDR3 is TGTGCCAGCAGTGAAGGGACCTGGGGGGTCTATGGCTACACCTTC.

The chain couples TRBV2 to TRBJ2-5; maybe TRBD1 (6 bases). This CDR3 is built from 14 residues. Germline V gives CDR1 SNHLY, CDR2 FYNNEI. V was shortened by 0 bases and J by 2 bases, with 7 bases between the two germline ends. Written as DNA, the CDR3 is TGTGCCAGCAGTGAAGCGGGGACACAAGAGACCCAGTACTTC. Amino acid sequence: CASSEAGTQETQYF.

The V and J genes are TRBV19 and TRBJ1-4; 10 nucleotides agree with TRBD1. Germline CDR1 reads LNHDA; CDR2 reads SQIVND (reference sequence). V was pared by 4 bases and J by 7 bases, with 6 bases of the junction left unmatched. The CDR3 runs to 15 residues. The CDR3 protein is CASSTRTGGREKLFF. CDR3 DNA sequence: TGTGCCAGTAGTACCCGGACAGGGGGACGTGAAAAACTGTTTTTT.

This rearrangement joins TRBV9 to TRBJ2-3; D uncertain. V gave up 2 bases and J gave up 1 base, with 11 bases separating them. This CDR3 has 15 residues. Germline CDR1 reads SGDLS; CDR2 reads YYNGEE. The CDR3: CASSVRSTGTDTQYF. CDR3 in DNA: TGTGCCAGCAGCGTGAGAAGTACGGGCACAGATACGCAGTATTTT.

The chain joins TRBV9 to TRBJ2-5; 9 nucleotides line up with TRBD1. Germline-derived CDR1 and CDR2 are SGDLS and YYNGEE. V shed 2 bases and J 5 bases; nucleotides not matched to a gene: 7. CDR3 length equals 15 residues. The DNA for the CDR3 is TGTGCCAGCAGCGTCTTGGGACAGGGCGGCGAGACCCAGTACTTC. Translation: CASSVLGQGGETQYF. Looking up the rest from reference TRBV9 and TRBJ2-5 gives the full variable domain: DSGVTQTPKHLITATGQRVTLRCSPRSGDLSVYWYQQSLDQGLQFLIQYYNGEERAKGNILERFSAQQFPDLHSELNLSSLELGDSALYFCASSVLGQGGETQYFGPGTRLLVL.

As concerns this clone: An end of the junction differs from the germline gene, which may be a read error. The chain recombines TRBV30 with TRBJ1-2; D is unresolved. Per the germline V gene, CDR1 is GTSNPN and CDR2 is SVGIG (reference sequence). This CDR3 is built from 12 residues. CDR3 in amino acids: CAWSVSGFGYPF. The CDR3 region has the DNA TGTGCCTGGAGTGTATCGGGATTTGGCTACCCCTTC.

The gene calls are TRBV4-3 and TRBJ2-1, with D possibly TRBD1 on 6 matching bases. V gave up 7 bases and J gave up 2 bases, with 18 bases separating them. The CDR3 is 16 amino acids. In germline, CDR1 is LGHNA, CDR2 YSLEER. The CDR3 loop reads CASKPGQNTPYNEQFF. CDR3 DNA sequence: TGCGCCAGCAAACCGGGACAAAATACGCCCTACAATGAGCAGTTCTTC.

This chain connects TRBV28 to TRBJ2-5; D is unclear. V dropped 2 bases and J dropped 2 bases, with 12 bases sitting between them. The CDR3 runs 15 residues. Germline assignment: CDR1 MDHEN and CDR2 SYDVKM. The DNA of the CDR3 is TGTGCCAGCAGTTTAAACGGCGGAAATCAAGAGACCCAGTACTTC. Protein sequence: CASSLNGGNQETQYF.

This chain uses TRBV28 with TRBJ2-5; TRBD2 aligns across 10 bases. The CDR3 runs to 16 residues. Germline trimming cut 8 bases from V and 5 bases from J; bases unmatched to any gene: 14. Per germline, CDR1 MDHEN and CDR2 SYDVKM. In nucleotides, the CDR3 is TGTGCCAGCGTTATAGCGGGGGGCCCGTTCGGGGAGACCCAGTACTTC. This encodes CASVIAGGPFGETQYF.

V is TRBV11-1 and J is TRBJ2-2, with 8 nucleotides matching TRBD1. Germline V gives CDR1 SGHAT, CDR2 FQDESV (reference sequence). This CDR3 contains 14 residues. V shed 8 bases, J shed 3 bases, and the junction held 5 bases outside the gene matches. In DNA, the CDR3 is TGTGCCAGCGCGCAGGGGGCGGACACCGGGGAGCTGTTTTTT. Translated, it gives CASAQGADTGELFF.

The CDR3 loop reads CASSIRRGGADTQYF. The CDR3 DNA is TGTGCCAGTAGTATTCGGCGGGGGGGCGCAGATACGCAGTATTTT. The V gene is TRBV19, the J gene TRBJ2-3; 9 positions agree with TRBD2. The CDR3 length is 15 residues. Germline V lookup: CDR1 LNHDA, CDR2 SQIVND (reference sequence). J was trimmed by 4 bases and V by 3 bases; bases with no gene match: 5.

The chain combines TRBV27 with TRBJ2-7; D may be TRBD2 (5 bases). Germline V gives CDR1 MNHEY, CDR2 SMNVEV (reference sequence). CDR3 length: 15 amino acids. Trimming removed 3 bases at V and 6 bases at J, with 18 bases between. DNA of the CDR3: TGTGCCAGCAGTTTGCTGGGCGGGCGTCGAGGCGAGCAGTACTTC. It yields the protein CASSLLGGRRGEQYF.

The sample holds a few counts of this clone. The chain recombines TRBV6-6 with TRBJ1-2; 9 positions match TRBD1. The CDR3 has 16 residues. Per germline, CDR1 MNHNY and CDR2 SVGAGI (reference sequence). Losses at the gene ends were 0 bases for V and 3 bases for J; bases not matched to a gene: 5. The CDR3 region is CASSYSSRDRDYGYTF. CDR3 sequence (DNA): TGTGCCAGCAGTTACTCGAGCCGGGACAGGGACTATGGCTACACCTTC.

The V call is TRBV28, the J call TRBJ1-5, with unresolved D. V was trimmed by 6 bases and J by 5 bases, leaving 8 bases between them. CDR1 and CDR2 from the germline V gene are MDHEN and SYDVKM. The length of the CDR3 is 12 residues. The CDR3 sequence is CASSITYQPQHF. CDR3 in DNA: TGTGCCAGCAGCATAACATATCAGCCCCAGCATTTT.

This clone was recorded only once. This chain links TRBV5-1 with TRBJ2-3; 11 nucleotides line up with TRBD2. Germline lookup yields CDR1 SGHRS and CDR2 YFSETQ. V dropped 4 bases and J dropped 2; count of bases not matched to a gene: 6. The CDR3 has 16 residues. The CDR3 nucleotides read TGCGCCAGCAGCGCGGTAGCGGGGGGGCCCACAGATACGCAGTATTTT. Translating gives CASSAVAGGPTDTQYF.

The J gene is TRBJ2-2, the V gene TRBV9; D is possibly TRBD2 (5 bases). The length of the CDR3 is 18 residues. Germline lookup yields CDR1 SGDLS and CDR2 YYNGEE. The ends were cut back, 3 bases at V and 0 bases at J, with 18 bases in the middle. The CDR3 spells CASSAVGVDAANTGELFF. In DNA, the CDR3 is TGTGCCAGCAGCGCCGTCGGGGTGGACGCCGCGAACACCGGGGAGCTGTTTTTT.

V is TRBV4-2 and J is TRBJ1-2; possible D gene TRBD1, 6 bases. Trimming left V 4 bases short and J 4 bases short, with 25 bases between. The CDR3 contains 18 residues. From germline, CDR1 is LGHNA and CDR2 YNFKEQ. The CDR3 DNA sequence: TGTGCCAGCAGCCTCGCGGGGGCGCCCGAAAATAAATCCTATGGCTACACCTTC. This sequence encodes CASSLAGAPENKSYGYTF.

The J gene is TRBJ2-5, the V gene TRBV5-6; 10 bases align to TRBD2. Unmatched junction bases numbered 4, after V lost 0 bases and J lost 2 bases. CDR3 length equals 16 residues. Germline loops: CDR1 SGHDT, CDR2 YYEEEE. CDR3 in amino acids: CASSLGLAGDQETQYF. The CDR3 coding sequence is TGTGCCAGCAGCTTGGGGCTAGCGGGGGATCAAGAGACCCAGTACTTC.

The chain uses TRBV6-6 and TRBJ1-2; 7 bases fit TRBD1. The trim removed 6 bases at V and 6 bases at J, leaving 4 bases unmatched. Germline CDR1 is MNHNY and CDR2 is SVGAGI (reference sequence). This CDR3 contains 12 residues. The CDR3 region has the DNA TGTGCCAGCAGAGGGACAGCTGATGGCTACACCTTC. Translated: CASRGTADGYTF.

The CDR3 protein is CSVTRYPNWGYTF. CDR3 nucleotide sequence: TGCAGCGTTACCCGTTATCCCAACTGGGGCTACACCTTC. The chain carries TRBV29-1 and TRBJ1-2; D unclear. The V gene's germline CDR1 is SQVTM and CDR2 ANQGSEA. The CDR3 length is 13 residues. The V gene lost 5 bases and the J gene lost 8 bases, with 18 bases spanning the gap.

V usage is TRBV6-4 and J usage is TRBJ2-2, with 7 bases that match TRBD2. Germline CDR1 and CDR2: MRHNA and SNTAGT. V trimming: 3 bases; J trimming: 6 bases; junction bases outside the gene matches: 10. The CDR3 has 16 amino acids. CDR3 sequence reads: CASSERTRSSAGELFF. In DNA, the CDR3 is TGTGCCAGCAGTGAACGGACTAGGTCGTCCGCCGGGGAGCTGTTTTTT.

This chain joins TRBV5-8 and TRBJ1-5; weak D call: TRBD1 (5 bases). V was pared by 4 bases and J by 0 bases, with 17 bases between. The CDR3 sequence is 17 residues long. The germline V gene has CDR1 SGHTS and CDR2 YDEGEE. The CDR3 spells CASSPGRGAHSNQPQHF. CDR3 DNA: TGTGCCAGCAGCCCCGGGAGAGGGGCCCATAGCAATCAGCCCCAGCATTTT. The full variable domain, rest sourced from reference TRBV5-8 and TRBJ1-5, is EAGVTQSPTHLIKTRGQQATLRCSPISGHTSVYWYQQALGLGLQFLLWYDEGEERNRGNFPPRFSGRQFPNYSSELNVNALELEDSALYLCASSPGRGAHSNQPQHFGDGTRLSIL.

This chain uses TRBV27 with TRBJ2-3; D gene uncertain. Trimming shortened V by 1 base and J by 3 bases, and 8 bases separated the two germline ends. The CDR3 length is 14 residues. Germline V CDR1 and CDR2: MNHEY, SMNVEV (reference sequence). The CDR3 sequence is CASSLLAETDTQYF. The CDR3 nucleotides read TGTGCCAGCAGTTTATTAGCAGAAACAGATACGCAGTATTTT.

CDR3: CASSPSPSTPYEQYF. The CDR3, as DNA: TGTGCCAGCAGCCCTTCCCCTAGTACCCCCTACGAGCAGTACTTC. The chain combines TRBV9 with TRBJ2-7, with no clear D. This CDR3 spans 15 amino acids. Germline CDR1 reads SGDLS; CDR2 reads YYNGEE. Trimming took off 4 bases at V and 2 bases at J, with 16 bases between the two ends.

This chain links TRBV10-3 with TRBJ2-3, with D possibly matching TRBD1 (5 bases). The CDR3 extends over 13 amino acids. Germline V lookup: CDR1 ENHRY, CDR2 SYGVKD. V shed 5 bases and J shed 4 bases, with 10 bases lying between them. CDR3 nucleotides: TGTGCCATCAGTTTAGGGGTGGCAGATACGCAGTATTTT. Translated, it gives CAISLGVADTQYF.

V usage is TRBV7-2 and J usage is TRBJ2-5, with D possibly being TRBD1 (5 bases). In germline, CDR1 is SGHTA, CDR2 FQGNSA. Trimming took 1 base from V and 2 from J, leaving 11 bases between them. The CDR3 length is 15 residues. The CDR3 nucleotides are TGTGCCAGCAGCTTAGGGGGAACAGGACAAGAGACCCAGTACTTC. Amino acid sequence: CASSLGGTGQETQYF. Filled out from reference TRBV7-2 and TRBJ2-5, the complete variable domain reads GAGVSQSPSNKVTEKGKDVELRCDPISGHTALYWYRQSLGQGLEFLIYFQGNSAPDKSGLPSDRFSAERTGGSVSTLTIQRTQQEDSAVYLCASSLGGTGQETQYFGPGTRLLVL.

The CDR3 protein is CASRMGGGTNTEAFF. CDR3 nucleotides: TGTGCCAGCAGGATGGGGGGAGGGACAAACACTGAAGCTTTCTTT. The V call is TRBV6-5, the J call TRBJ1-1; weak D call: TRBD1 (6 bases). Trimming removed 6 bases at V and 2 bases at J, with 16 bases between. The CDR3 has 15 amino acids. CDR1 and CDR2 from the germline V gene are MNHEY and SVGAGI.